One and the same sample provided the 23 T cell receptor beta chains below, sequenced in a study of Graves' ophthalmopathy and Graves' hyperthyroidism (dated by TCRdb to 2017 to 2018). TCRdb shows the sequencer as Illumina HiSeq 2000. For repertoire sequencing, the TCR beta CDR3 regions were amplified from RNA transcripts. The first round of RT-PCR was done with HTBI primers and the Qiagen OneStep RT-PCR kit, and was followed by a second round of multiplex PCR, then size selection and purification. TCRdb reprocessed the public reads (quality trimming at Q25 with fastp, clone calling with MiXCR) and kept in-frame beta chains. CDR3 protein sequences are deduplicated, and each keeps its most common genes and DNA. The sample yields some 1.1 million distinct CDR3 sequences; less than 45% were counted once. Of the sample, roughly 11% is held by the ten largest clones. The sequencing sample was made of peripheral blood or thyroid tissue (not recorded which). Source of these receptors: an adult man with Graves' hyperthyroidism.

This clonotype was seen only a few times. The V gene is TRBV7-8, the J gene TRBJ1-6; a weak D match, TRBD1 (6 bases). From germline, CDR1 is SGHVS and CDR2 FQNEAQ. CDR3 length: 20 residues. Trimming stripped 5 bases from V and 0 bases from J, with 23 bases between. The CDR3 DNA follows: TGTGCCAGCAGCCCCGGGACAAAAAGTTTTCCGAGCTCCTATAATTCACCCCTCCACTTT. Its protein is CASSPGTKSFPSSYNSPLHF.

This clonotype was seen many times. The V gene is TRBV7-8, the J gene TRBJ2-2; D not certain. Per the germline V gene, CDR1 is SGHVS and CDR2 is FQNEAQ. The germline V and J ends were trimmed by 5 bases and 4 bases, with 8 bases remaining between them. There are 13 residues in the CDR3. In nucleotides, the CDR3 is TGTGCCAGCAGCAAAGGCGGCACCGGGGAGCTGTTTTTT. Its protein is CASSKGGTGELFF.

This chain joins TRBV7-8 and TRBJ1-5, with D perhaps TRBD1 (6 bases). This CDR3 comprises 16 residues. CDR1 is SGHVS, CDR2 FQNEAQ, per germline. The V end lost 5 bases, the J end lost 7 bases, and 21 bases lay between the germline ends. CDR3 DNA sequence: TGTGCCAGCAGCCAGACTCAAGGTCGGGGGCACCAGCCCCAGCATTTT. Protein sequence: CASSQTQGRGHQPQHF.

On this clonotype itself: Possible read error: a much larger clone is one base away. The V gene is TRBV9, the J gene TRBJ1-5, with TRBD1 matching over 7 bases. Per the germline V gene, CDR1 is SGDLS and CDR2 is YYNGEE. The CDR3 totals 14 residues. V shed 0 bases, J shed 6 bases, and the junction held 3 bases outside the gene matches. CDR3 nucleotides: TGTGCCAGCAGCGTAGGACAGGGCCTTCAGCCCCAGCATTTT. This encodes CASSVGQGLQPQHF.

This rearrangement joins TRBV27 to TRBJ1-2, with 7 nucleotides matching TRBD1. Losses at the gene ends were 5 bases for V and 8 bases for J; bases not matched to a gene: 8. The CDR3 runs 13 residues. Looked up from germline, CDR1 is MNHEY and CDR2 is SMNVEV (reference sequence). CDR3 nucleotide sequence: TGTGCCAGCAGTGAGACAGGGCTGGAAGGCTACACCTTC. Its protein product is CASSETGLEGYTF.

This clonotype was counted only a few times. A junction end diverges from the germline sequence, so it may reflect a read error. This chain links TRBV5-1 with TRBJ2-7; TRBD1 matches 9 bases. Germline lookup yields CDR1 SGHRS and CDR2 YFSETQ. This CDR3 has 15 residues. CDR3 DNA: TGTGCCAGCAGCTCCGCCCCCGGGACAGGGATCGAGCAGTACTTC. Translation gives CASSSAPGTGIEQYF.

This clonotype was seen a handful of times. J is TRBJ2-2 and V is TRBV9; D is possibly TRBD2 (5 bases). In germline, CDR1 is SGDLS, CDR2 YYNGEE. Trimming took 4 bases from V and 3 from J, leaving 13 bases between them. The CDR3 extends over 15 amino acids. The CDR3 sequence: CASSPGLPDTGELFF. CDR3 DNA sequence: TGTGCCAGCAGCCCCGGACTCCCGGACACCGGGGAGCTGTTTTTT.

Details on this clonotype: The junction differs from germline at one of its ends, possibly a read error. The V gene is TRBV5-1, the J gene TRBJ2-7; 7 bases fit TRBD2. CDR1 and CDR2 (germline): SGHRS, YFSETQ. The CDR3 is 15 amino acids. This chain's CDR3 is CASIGFAGESYEQYF. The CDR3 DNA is TGTGCCAGCATCGGCTTTGCGGGAGAATCCTACGAGCAGTACTTC. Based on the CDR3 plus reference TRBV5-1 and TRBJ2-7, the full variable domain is KAGVTQTPRYLIKTRGQQVTLSCSPISGHRSVSWYQQTPGQGLQFLFEYFSETQRNKGNFPGRFSGRQFSNSRSEMNVSTLELGDSALYLCASIGFAGESYEQYFGPGTRLTVT.

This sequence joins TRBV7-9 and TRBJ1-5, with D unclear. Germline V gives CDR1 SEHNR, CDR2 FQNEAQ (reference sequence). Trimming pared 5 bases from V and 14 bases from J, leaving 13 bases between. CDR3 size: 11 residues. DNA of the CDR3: TGTGCCAGCAGCCTGGGGAGAAGGGAGCATTTT. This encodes CASSLGRREHF.

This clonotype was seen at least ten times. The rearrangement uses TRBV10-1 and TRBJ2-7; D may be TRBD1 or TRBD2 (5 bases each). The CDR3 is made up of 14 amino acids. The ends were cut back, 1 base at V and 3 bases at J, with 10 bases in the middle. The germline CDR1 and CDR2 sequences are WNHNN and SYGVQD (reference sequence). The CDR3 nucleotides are TGCGCCAGCAGTGAGTGGGGGTTCATCTACGAGCAGTACTTC. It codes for CASSEWGFIYEQYF.

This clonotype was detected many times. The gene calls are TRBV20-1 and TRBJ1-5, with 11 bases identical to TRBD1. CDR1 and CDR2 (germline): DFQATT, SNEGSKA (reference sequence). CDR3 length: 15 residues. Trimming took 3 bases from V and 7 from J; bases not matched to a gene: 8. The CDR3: CSARGGQGAGQPQHF. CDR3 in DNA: TGCAGTGCTAGGGGTGGACAGGGGGCAGGCCAGCCCCAGCATTTT.

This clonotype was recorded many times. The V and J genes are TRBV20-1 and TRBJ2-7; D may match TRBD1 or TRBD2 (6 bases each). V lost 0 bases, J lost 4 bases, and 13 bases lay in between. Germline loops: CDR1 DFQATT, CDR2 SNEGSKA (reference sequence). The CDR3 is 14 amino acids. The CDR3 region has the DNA TGCAGTGCTAGAGAACAGGGACTTCTTTACGAGCAGTACTTC. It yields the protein CSAREQGLLYEQYF.

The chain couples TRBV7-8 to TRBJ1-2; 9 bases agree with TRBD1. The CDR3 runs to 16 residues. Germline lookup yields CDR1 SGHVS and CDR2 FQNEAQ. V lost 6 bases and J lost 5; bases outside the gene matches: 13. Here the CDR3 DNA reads TGTGCCAGCAGGTCAAAACCGGGACAGGGATTTTATGGCTACACCTTC. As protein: CASRSKPGQGFYGYTF.

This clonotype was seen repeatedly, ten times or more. Here the CDR3 DNA reads TGTGCCAGTAGTATAAGTCCCCAAGAGACCCAGTACTTC. Translated: CASSISPQETQYF. The chain uses TRBV19 and TRBJ2-5, with D unclear. This CDR3 contains 13 residues. Germline values: CDR1 LNHDA, CDR2 SQIVND (reference sequence). Trimming left V 2 bases short and J 1 base short, with 5 bases between.

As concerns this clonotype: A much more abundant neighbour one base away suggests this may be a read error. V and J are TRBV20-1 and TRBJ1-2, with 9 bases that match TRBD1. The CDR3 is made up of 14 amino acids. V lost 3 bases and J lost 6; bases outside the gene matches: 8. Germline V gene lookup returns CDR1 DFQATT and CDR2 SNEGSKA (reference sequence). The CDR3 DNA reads TGCAGTGCTAGTGAAAGGGACAGGGTCCATGGCTACACCTTC. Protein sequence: CSASERDRVHGYTF.

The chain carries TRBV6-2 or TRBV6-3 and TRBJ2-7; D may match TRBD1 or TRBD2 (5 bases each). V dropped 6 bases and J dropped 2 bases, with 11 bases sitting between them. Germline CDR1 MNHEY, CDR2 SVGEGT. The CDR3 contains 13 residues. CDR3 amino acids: CASRPGTPYEQYF. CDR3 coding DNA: TGTGCCAGCAGACCCGGGACCCCCTACGAGCAGTACTTC.

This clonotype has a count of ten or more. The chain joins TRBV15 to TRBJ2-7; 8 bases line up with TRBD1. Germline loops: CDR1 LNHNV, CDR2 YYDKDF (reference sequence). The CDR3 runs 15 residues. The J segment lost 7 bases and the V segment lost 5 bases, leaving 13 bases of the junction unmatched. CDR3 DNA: TGTGCCACCAGCGCCCCCGGCACAGGGGGGTCTGAGCAGTACTTC. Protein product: CATSAPGTGGSEQYF. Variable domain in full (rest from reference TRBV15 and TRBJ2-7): DAMVIQNPRYQVTQFGKPVTLSCSQTLNHNVMYWYQQKSSQAPKLLFHYYDKDFNNEADTPDNFQSRRPNTSFCFLDIRSPGLGDTAMYLCATSAPGTGGSEQYFGPGTRLTVT.

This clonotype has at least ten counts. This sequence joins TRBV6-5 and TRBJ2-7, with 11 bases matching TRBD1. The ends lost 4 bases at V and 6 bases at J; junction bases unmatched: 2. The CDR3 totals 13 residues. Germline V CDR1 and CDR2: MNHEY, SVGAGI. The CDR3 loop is CASSSGTGGEQYF. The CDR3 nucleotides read TGTGCCAGCAGTTCCGGGACAGGGGGCGAGCAGTACTTC.

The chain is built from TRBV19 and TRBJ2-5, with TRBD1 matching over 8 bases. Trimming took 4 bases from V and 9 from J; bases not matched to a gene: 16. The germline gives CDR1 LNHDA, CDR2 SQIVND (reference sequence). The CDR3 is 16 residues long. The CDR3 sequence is CASSTKTGALNQPQYF. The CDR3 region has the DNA TGTGCCAGTAGTACTAAGACAGGGGCACTTAATCAGCCCCAGTACTTC.

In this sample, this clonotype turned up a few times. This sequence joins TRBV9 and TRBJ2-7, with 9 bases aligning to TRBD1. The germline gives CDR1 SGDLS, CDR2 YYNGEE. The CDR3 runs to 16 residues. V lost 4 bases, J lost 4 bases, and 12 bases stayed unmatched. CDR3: CASSQNTGTGRYEQYF. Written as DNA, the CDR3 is TGTGCCAGCAGCCAGAATACCGGGACAGGGCGTTACGAGCAGTACTTC.

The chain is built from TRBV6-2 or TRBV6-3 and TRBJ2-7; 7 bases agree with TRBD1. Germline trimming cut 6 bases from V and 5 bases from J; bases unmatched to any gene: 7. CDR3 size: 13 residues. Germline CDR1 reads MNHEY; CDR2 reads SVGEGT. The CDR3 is CASRSGTEDEQYF. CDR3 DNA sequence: TGTGCCAGCAGATCCGGGACAGAAGACGAGCAGTACTTC.

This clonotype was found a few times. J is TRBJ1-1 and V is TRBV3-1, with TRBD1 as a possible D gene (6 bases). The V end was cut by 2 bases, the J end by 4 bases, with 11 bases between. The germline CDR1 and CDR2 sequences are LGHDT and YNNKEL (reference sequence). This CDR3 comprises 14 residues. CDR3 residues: CASSQHARGTEAFF. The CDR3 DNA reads TGTGCCAGCAGCCAACATGCCAGGGGCACTGAAGCTTTCTTT.

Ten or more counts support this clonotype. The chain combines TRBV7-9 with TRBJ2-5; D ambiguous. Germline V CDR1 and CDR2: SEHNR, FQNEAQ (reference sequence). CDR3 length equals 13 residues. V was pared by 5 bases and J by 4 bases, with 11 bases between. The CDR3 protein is CASSLRAGETQYF. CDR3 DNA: TGTGCCAGCAGCCTCCGGGCTGGAGAGACCCAGTACTTC.